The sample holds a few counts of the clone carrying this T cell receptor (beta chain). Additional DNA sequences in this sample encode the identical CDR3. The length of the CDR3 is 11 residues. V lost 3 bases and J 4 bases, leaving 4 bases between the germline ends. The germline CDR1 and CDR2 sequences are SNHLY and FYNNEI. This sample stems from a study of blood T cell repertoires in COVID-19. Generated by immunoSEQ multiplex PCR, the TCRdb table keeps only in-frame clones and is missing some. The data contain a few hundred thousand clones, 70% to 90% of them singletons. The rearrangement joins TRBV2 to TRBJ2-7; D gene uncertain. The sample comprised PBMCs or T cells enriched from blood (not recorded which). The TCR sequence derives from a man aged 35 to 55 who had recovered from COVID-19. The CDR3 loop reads CASSERYEQYF. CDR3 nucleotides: TGTGCCAGCAGTGAGAGGTACGAGCAGTACTTC. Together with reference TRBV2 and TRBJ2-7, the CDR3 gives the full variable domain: EPEVTQTPSHQVTQMGQEVILRCVPISNHLYFYWYRQILGQKVEFLVSFYNNEISEKSEIFDDQFSVERPDGSNFTLKIRSTKLEDSAMYFCASSERYEQYFGPGTRLTVT.